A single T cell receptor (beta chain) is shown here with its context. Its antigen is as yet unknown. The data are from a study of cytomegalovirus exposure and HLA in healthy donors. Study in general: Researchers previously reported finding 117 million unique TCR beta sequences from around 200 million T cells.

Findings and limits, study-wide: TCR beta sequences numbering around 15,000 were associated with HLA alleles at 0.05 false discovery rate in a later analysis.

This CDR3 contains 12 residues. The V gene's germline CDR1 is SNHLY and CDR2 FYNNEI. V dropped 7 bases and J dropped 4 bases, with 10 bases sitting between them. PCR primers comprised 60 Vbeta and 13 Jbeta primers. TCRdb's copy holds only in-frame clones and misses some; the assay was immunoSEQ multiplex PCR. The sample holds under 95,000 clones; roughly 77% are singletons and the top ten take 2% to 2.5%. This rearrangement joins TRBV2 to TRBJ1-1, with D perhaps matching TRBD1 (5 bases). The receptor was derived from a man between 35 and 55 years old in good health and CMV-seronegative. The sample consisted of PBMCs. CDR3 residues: CASIAGGTEAFF. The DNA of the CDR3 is TGTGCCAGCATTGCCGGGGGCACTGAAGCTTTCTTT.